Shown below are 27 T cell receptor beta chains from a single sample sequenced in a study of blood T cell repertoires in COVID-19. TCRdb's table, derived via immunoSEQ multiplex PCR, lists solely in-frame clones and lacks some. In the table there are around 250,000 clones, approximately 85% of which are singletons. Sequencing was performed on PBMCs or T cells enriched from blood (not recorded which). The receptors stem from a woman aged 50 to 60 who had recovered from COVID-19.

CDR3 in amino acids: CASSVRGQGSEQYF. The CDR3 nucleotides are TGTGCCAGCAGCGTAAGGGGACAGGGGAGTGAGCAGTACTTC. The chain carries TRBV9 and TRBJ2-7, with 10 bases matching TRBD1. Germline CDR1 is SGDLS and CDR2 is YYNGEE. This CDR3 comprises 14 residues. With 1 base clipped from V and 7 bases from J, the junction kept 5 bases outside the gene matches.

This chain joins TRBV2 and TRBJ1-5; 7 bases align to TRBD1. The V segment lost 7 bases and the J segment 2 bases; nucleotides outside the gene matches: 8. This CDR3 spans 15 amino acids. CDR1 SNHLY and CDR2 FYNNEI come from the germline V gene. CDR3 amino acids: CASTQGVSRNQPQHF. CDR3 DNA: TGTGCCAGCACCCAGGGGGTTTCGCGCAATCAGCCCCAGCATTTT.

This sequence joins TRBV6-1 and TRBJ2-6; weak D call: TRBD1 (5 bases). Germline V gene sequence: CDR1 MNHNS, CDR2 SASEGT. The V and J ends lost 3 bases and 4 bases respectively, with 13 bases between them. The CDR3 spans 16 residues. In DNA form, the CDR3 reads TGTGCCAGCAGTGACCCCGGCAGGGCAGGGGCCAACGTCCTGACTTTC. Residues: CASSDPGRAGANVLTF.

The V call is TRBV28, the J call TRBJ1-1; possible D gene TRBD1, 6 bases. Per the germline V gene, CDR1 is MDHEN and CDR2 is SYDVKM. V shed 8 bases and J shed 1 base, with 17 bases lying between them. The CDR3 covers 15 residues. CDR3 residues: CASSSGGAGNTEAFF. The CDR3 DNA sequence: TGTGCCAGCTCCTCGGGGGGCGCGGGGAACACTGAAGCTTTCTTT.

V and J are TRBV28 and TRBJ2-7; TRBD1 matches at 7 bases. The ends lost 2 bases at V and 8 bases at J; junction bases unmatched: 15. Germline V gene sequence: CDR1 MDHEN, CDR2 SYDVKM. The CDR3 length is 16 residues. CDR3 nucleotides: TGTGCCAGCAGTTTAGATGGGGACAGTCGAGGGAAAAAGCAGTACTTC. It specifies CASSLDGDSRGKKQYF.

Concerning this clone itself: At one boundary the junction diverges from the germline segment, which might be a read error. The V gene is TRBV27, the J gene TRBJ2-1; perhaps TRBD2 as D (5 bases). Germline lookup yields CDR1 MNHEY and CDR2 SMNVEV (reference sequence). The CDR3 contains 13 residues. CDR3 residues: CASSSNLLVALIF. For the CDR3, the DNA is TGTGCCAGCAGTTCGAACCTACTAGTAGCCCTAATCTTC.

The gene calls are TRBV28 and TRBJ2-7; TRBD2 aligns across 12 bases. The V segment lost 6 bases and the J segment 6 bases; nucleotides outside the gene matches: 12. CDR3 length: 16 residues. Germline lookup yields CDR1 MDHEN and CDR2 SYDVKM. The CDR3 spells CASRTPSGRAFFEQYF. The CDR3 DNA sequence: TGTGCCAGCAGGACTCCTAGCGGGAGGGCCTTTTTCGAGCAGTACTTC.

J is TRBJ1-1 and V is TRBV3-1 (or the pseudogene TRBV3-2), with TRBD1 matching 7 bases. The CDR3 is made up of 14 amino acids. Germline V lookup: CDR1 LGHDT, CDR2 YNNKEL (reference sequence). Trimming took 3 bases from V and 6 from J; bases not matched to a gene: 7. In DNA, the CDR3 is TGTGCCAGCAGCCATGTAGGGCAGGGGGCTGAAGCTTTCTTT. It codes for CASSHVGQGAEAFF.

This sequence joins TRBV27 and TRBJ1-1; TRBD1 matches 8 bases. The trim removed 7 bases at V and 10 bases at J, leaving 11 bases unmatched. CDR3 size: 13 residues. Per germline, CDR1 MNHEY and CDR2 SMNVEV (reference sequence). The CDR3 protein is CASIPRQGSGAFF. CDR3 DNA sequence: TGTGCCAGCATCCCGAGACAGGGGAGCGGAGCTTTCTTT.

This chain joins TRBV7-9 and TRBJ1-1; D is undetermined. Trimming took 7 bases from V and 7 from J, leaving 10 bases between them. The V gene's germline CDR1 is SEHNR and CDR2 FQNEAQ (reference sequence). CDR3 length equals 11 residues. The DNA for the CDR3 is TGTGCCAGCACCAACCGGGATGAAGCTTTCTTT. Translation: CASTNRDEAFF. Complete variable domain (other parts from reference TRBV7-9 and TRBJ1-1): DTGVSQNPRHKITKRGQNVTFRCDPISEHNRLYWYRQTLGQGPEFLTYFQNEAQLEKSRLLSDRFSAERPKGSFSTLEIQRTEQGDSAMYLCASTNRDEAFFGQGTRLTVV.

The CDR3 DNA is TGTGCCACCAGCAAAGGTCAGGGATGGGTCTCTAGTGTTGACGAGCAGTACTTC. Translated: CATSKGQGWVSSVDEQYF. The J gene is TRBJ2-7, the V gene TRBV15, with D perhaps TRBD1 (5 bases). The germline CDR1 and CDR2 sequences are LNHNV and YYDKDF (reference sequence). The ends were cut back, 4 bases at V and 5 bases at J, with 27 bases in the middle. The CDR3 has 18 amino acids.

This clone was observed once. The rearrangement links TRBV28 to TRBJ1-1; tentative D call: TRBD1 (6 bases). The CDR3 covers 14 residues. Germline loops: CDR1 MDHEN, CDR2 SYDVKM. Between the trimmed V and J ends, which lost 5 bases and 4 bases, there was a span of 14 bases. Written as DNA, the CDR3 is TGTGCCAGCAGTACCCCAACAGGGCCCACTGAAGCTTTCTTT. Residues: CASSTPTGPTEAFF.

V usage is TRBV7-2 and J usage is TRBJ2-1; D is unresolved. Germline V lookup: CDR1 SGHTA, CDR2 FQGNSA. The V end lost 2 bases, the J end lost 0 bases, and 11 bases lay between the germline ends. This CDR3 spans 16 amino acids. The CDR3 DNA reads as TGTGCCAGCAGCTTACGGGTTAGGAGCTCCTACAATGAGCAGTTCTTC. The encoded protein is CASSLRVRSSYNEQFF.

The chain carries TRBV7-2 and TRBJ1-1; no firm D call. V was shortened by 5 bases and J by 7 bases, with 14 bases between the two germline ends. Germline V gene data show CDR1 as SGHTA and CDR2 as FQGNSA. The CDR3 covers 13 residues. DNA of the CDR3: TGTGCCAGCAGCCCCAACCGTCGGGGTGAAGCTTTCTTT. It encodes CASSPNRRGEAFF.

The V call is TRBV28, the J call TRBJ2-7, with 10 bases lining up with TRBD1. Trimming at V came to 1 base and at J to 4 bases, leaving 7 bases not matched to a gene. The CDR3 length is 16 residues. Germline CDR1 reads MDHEN; CDR2 reads SYDVKM. CDR3 region: CASSLSGTGDLYEQYF. CDR3 coding DNA: TGTGCCAGCAGTTTATCCGGGACAGGGGATTTGTACGAGCAGTACTTC.

This clone was observed once. The gene calls are TRBV6-5 and TRBJ1-2, with D tentatively TRBD1 (5 bases). V shed 2 bases and J shed 6 bases, with 7 bases lying between them. The germline gives CDR1 MNHEY, CDR2 SVGAGI. This CDR3 is 12 amino acids long. The CDR3 reads CASSYRGDGYTF. The CDR3 bases are TGTGCCAGCAGTTACAGGGGCGATGGCTACACCTTC.

The chain combines TRBV3-1 (or the pseudogene TRBV3-2) with TRBJ2-6; D possibly corresponds to TRBD1 (6 bases). Trimming removed 4 bases from V and 1 base from J, with 17 bases in between. The CDR3 consists of 18 residues. In germline, CDR1 is LGHDT, CDR2 YNNKEL (reference sequence). CDR3 loop: CASSRLWGQGSGANVLTF. For the CDR3, the DNA is TGTGCCAGCAGCCGCCTATGGGGGCAGGGGTCTGGGGCCAACGTCCTGACTTTC.

This chain uses TRBV27 with TRBJ1-3, with D possibly being TRBD1 (5 bases). From germline, CDR1 is MNHEY and CDR2 SMNVEV (reference sequence). V lost 6 bases, J lost 7 bases, and 13 bases lay in between. The CDR3 runs to 13 residues. In DNA form, the CDR3 reads TGTGCCAGCAGACCCCGGGGGGGGAACACCATATATTTT. Translated: CASRPRGGNTIYF.

This sequence joins TRBV7-2 and TRBJ1-4; 8 nucleotides line up with TRBD1. The CDR3 sequence is 17 residues long. V trimming: 0 bases; J trimming: 7 bases; junction bases outside the gene matches: 10. Germline CDR1 is SGHTA and CDR2 is FQGNSA. CDR3: CASSLASGQGPLEKLFF. The CDR3 bases are TGTGCCAGCAGCTTAGCGTCCGGACAGGGCCCTCTTGAAAAACTGTTTTTT.

The chain uses TRBV7-9 and TRBJ1-3; no clear D. The V end was cut by 1 base, the J end by 0 bases, with 10 bases between. Germline V gene sequence: CDR1 SEHNR, CDR2 FQNEAQ (reference sequence). The CDR3 loop spans 16 amino acids. Here the CDR3 reads CASSLVRLSSGNTIYF. The CDR3 DNA sequence: TGTGCCAGCAGCTTAGTCAGGCTTTCCTCTGGAAACACCATATATTTT.

The chain uses TRBV7-9 and TRBJ1-6, with D maybe TRBD1 (5 bases). The CDR3 sequence is 13 residues long. V lost 11 bases and J lost 7, with 15 bases in between. The germline CDR1 and CDR2 sequences are SEHNR and FQNEAQ (reference sequence). The CDR3 loop reads CAGGAAPNSPLHF. The CDR3 DNA is TGTGCCGGTGGGGCCGCGCCGAATTCACCCCTCCACTTT.

A few counts support this clone. The genes are TRBV5-4 and TRBJ2-1; weak D call: TRBD1 (6 bases). V lost 0 bases and J lost 4, with 11 bases in between. Germline V gives CDR1 SGHNT, CDR2 YYREEE (reference sequence). The CDR3 is 15 amino acids. The CDR3 reads CASSLVGQRYNEQFF. The CDR3 DNA reads as TGTGCCAGCAGCTTGGTTGGACAGCGATACAATGAGCAGTTCTTC.

This clone was counted a few times. The V gene is TRBV2, the J gene TRBJ2-2, with TRBD1 matching over 7 bases. The CDR3 is 13 residues long. V lost 6 bases to trimming and J lost 6 bases; unmatched junction nucleotides: 4. CDR1 is SNHLY, CDR2 FYNNEI, per germline. This chain's CDR3 is CASRQGVSGELFF. Here the CDR3 DNA reads TGTGCCAGCAGGCAGGGGGTGTCCGGGGAGCTGTTTTTT. The full variable domain, its missing parts supplied by reference TRBV2 and TRBJ2-2, is EPEVTQTPSHQVTQMGQEVILRCVPISNHLYFYWYRQILGQKVEFLVSFYNNEISEKSEIFDDQFSVERPDGSNFTLKIRSTKLEDSAMYFCASRQGVSGELFFGEGSRLTVL.

The CDR3 DNA is TGTGCCAGCAGTTTGGGGACAGGCCTGAGCTCCTATAATTCACCCCTCCACTTT. Its protein product is CASSLGTGLSSYNSPLHF. The chain combines TRBV28 with TRBJ1-6; 8 bases align to TRBD1. Germline V gives CDR1 MDHEN, CDR2 SYDVKM. V shed 3 bases and J 0 bases; nucleotides not matched to a gene: 7. The CDR3 runs 18 residues. The complete variable domain, with remaining parts taken from reference TRBV28 and TRBJ1-6, reads DVKVTQSSRYLVKRTGEKVFLECVQDMDHENMFWYRQDPGLGLRLIYFSYDVKMKEKGDIPEGYSVSREKKERFSLILESASTNQTSMYLCASSLGTGLSSYNSPLHFGNGTRLTVT.

This sequence joins TRBV15 and TRBJ1-1, with 7 bases aligning to TRBD1. The germline V gene has CDR1 LNHNV and CDR2 YYDKDF (reference sequence). This CDR3 region has 13 residues. V lost 8 bases to trimming and J lost 3 bases; unmatched junction nucleotides: 6. The CDR3 nucleotides are TGTGCCACCTCGGGACAGCGGGACACTGAAGCTTTCTTT. Its translation: CATSGQRDTEAFF.

The chain has TRBV12-2 and TRBJ1-4; the table gives TRBD1 as D, unverified against the DNA. TRBV12-2 is a pseudogene. The CDR3 extends over 14 amino acids. The CDR3 DNA follows: TGTGCAAGTCCGCCACGACAGATTAATGAAAAACTGTTTTTT. Amino acid sequence: CASPPRQINEKLFF.

The rearrangement links TRBV15 to TRBJ1-6; no definite D call. CDR1 and CDR2 (germline): LNHNV, YYDKDF (reference sequence). This CDR3 contains 15 residues. V was clipped by 0 bases and J by 7 bases, with 10 bases between them. As DNA, the CDR3 is TGTGCCACCAGCAGAGATCGAGGGTACAATTCACCCCTCCACTTT. Protein: CATSRDRGYNSPLHF. Based on the CDR3 plus reference TRBV15 and TRBJ1-6, the full variable domain is DAMVIQNPRYQVTQFGKPVTLSCSQTLNHNVMYWYQQKSSQAPKLLFHYYDKDFNNEADTPDNFQSRRPNTSFCFLDIRSPGLGDTAMYLCATSRDRGYNSPLHFGNGTRLTVT.